The 27 T cell receptor beta chains below were found in one sample sequenced in a study of blood T cell repertoires in COVID-19 (dated by TCRdb to the early 2020s). The library was obtained by the immunoSEQ multiplex PCR assay. As stored in TCRdb, this immuneACCESS dataset retains in-frame rearrangements with V and J assigned. A fraction of the clones does not appear; measured against another copy, unresolved V genes explain less than half of the discrepancy, and the remainder lacks a known reason. Present in this sample are roughly 110,000 clones, 84% of which were seen just once. Jointly, the top ten make up 7.5% to 10% of the sample. Sample: peripheral blood. The receptors stem from a woman aged 40 to 50 with acute or convalescent COVID-19.

The chain recombines TRBV29-1 with TRBJ1-1, with D possibly TRBD1 on 5 matching bases. The ends were cut back, 7 bases at V and 4 bases at J, with 22 bases in the middle. This CDR3 spans 15 amino acids. The germline CDR1 and CDR2 sequences are SQVTM and ANQGSEA. CDR3 DNA sequence: TGCAGCGCCCATTTGCGAGTCGGAAGGGGCACTGAAGCTTTCTTT. Its protein product is CSAHLRVGRGTEAFF.

This sequence joins TRBV15 and TRBJ2-1, with 12 nucleotides matching TRBD1. The V gene end was trimmed by 0 bases and the J gene end by 8 bases; junction bases not matched to a gene: 5. CDR3 length: 16 amino acids. From germline, CDR1 is LNHNV and CDR2 YYDKDF (reference sequence). The CDR3 DNA follows: TGTGCCACCAGCAGAGATGGGACAGGGGGCTTCGATGAGCAGTTCTTC. Residues: CATSRDGTGGFDEQFF.

The V gene is TRBV4-3, the J gene TRBJ1-6, with 7 bases fitting TRBD1. This CDR3 is built from 15 residues. V trimming: 4 bases; J trimming: 7 bases; junction bases outside the gene matches: 7. CDR1 is LGHNA and CDR2 is YSLEER in the germline V gene. In nucleotides, the CDR3 is TGCGCCAGCAGCCCCACCGGGACAGCAAATTCACCCCTCCACTTT. Its protein product is CASSPTGTANSPLHF.

The chain recombines TRBV2 with TRBJ1-4, with a weak D call TRBD1 (5 bases). Trimming removed 4 bases from V and 7 bases from J, with 16 bases in between. CDR1 SNHLY and CDR2 FYNNEI come from the germline V gene. CDR3 length equals 15 residues. The CDR3 here is CASSGDRQGPEKLFF. In nucleotides, the CDR3 is TGTGCCAGCAGTGGGGATAGGCAGGGCCCTGAAAAACTGTTTTTT.

The rearrangement joins TRBV7-6 to TRBJ1-1; D is unclear. Per the germline V gene, CDR1 is SGHVS and CDR2 is FNYEAQ. The CDR3 runs to 13 residues. Between the trimmed V and J ends, which lost 5 bases and 5 bases, there was a span of 12 bases. Here the CDR3 reads CASSRGPQTEAFF. The CDR3 region has the DNA TGTGCCAGCAGCCGAGGCCCCCAGACTGAAGCTTTCTTT.

This chain links TRBV4-3 with TRBJ1-4; no clear D. The CDR3 totals 16 residues. The germline V and J ends were trimmed by 3 bases and 5 bases, with 16 bases remaining between them. The V gene's germline CDR1 is LGHNA and CDR2 YSLEER. CDR3 loop: CASSQDLGSGNEKLFF. CDR3 in DNA: TGCGCCAGCAGCCAGGATCTCGGGTCCGGGAATGAAAAACTGTTTTTT.

The CDR3 DNA is TGTGCCAGCAGTGAAGTGGGGACAGAGCCTAAGGGCGAGCAGTACTTC. Amino acids: CASSEVGTEPKGEQYF. The chain links TRBV2 to TRBJ2-7, with 7 positions matching TRBD1. The J segment lost 6 bases and the V segment lost 1 base, leaving 12 bases of the junction unmatched. This CDR3 region has 16 residues. The germline V gene has CDR1 SNHLY and CDR2 FYNNEI.

Points on this clone: The sample holds other DNA sequences that translate to the same CDR3. The chain has TRBV5-1 and TRBJ1-3; D not certain. Trimming took 2 bases from V and 0 from J, leaving 6 bases between them. The germline gives CDR1 SGHRS, CDR2 YFSETQ. The CDR3 loop spans 14 amino acids. Here the CDR3 reads CASSLQVSGNTIYF. In DNA, the CDR3 is TGCGCCAGCAGCTTACAAGTCTCTGGAAACACCATATATTTT.

This chain joins TRBV30 and TRBJ1-1; D unclear. This CDR3 spans 13 amino acids. Germline values: CDR1 GTSNPN, CDR2 SVGIG (reference sequence). The V gene lost 8 bases and the J gene lost 2 bases, with 15 bases spanning the gap. The CDR3 nucleotides are TGTGCCCTAGGAAGGATCCTCAACACTGAAGCTTTCTTT. Its protein is CALGRILNTEAFF.

The chain recombines TRBV2 with TRBJ2-5; D uncertain. The CDR3 runs to 14 residues. Trimming stripped 1 base from V and 0 bases from J, with 6 bases between. Germline V gene data show CDR1 as SNHLY and CDR2 as FYNNEI. CDR3 sequence (DNA): TGTGCCAGCAGTGAAGGAAGCTACCAAGAGACCCAGTACTTC. The encoded protein is CASSEGSYQETQYF.

This sequence joins TRBV3-1 (or the pseudogene TRBV3-2) and TRBJ2-1; 12 bases line up with TRBD2. This CDR3 contains 18 residues. The germline V gene encodes CDR1 LGHDT and CDR2 YNNKEL (reference sequence). The V and J ends lost 6 bases and 4 bases, in that order; junction bases with no gene match: 13. The CDR3 DNA sequence: TGTGCCAGCAGTCCTCCTTCGGCTAGCGGGGGGGGTTACAATGAGCAGTTCTTC. Its translation is CASSPPSASGGGYNEQFF.

V and J are TRBV11-2 and TRBJ2-1; 8 bases match TRBD1. With 5 bases clipped from V and 2 bases from J, the junction kept 8 bases outside the gene matches. Germline lookup yields CDR1 SGHAT and CDR2 FQNNGV. The CDR3 has 16 residues. The CDR3 here is CASSKGQGVAYNEQFF. The CDR3 DNA sequence: TGTGCCAGCAGCAAAGGACAGGGCGTCGCCTACAATGAGCAGTTCTTC.

The chain carries TRBV5-4 and TRBJ2-3; TRBD1 matches at 7 bases. Trimming at V came to 0 bases and at J to 4 bases, leaving 11 bases not matched to a gene. CDR1 is SGHNT, CDR2 YYREEE, per germline (reference sequence). The CDR3 is 17 residues long. The CDR3 protein is CASSLVRDSRGADTQYF. The DNA for the CDR3 is TGTGCCAGCAGCTTGGTAAGGGACAGTAGAGGGGCAGATACGCAGTATTTT. The full variable domain, its missing parts supplied by reference TRBV5-4 and TRBJ2-3, is ETGVTQSPTHLIKTRGQQVTLRCSSQSGHNTVSWYQQALGQGPQFIFQYYREEENGRGNFPPRFSGLQFPNYSSELNVNALELDDSALYLCASSLVRDSRGADTQYFGPGTRLTVL.

J is TRBJ2-3 and V is TRBV3-1 (or the pseudogene TRBV3-2), with TRBD2 identical over 8 bases. The CDR3 length is 16 residues. J was trimmed by 2 bases and V by 1 base; bases with no gene match: 5. The V gene's germline CDR1 is LGHDT and CDR2 YNNKEL (reference sequence). CDR3 sequence reads: CASSQGTSGSTDTQYF. CDR3 DNA sequence: TGTGCCAGCAGCCAAGGTACTAGCGGATCCACAGATACGCAGTATTTT.

V and J are TRBV19 and TRBJ1-2, with 8 nucleotides matching TRBD1. The J segment lost 2 bases and the V segment lost 7 bases, leaving 6 bases of the junction unmatched. The CDR3 is 14 residues long. Germline V gene lookup returns CDR1 LNHDA and CDR2 SQIVND (reference sequence). CDR3 amino acids: CASTVTGANYGYTF. The CDR3 DNA reads as TGTGCCAGTACCGTGACAGGGGCCAACTATGGCTACACCTTC.

This chain uses TRBV7-9 with TRBJ1-3; D possibly corresponds to TRBD1 (6 bases). The germline CDR1 and CDR2 sequences are SEHNR and FQNEAQ (reference sequence). The CDR3 totals 17 residues. Trimming stripped 2 bases from V and 0 bases from J, with 14 bases between. CDR3 DNA: TGTGCCAGCAGCTTAACGCTGGGGACAAGCTCTGGAAACACCATATATTTT. Translating gives CASSLTLGTSSGNTIYF.

The CDR3 reads CASSFSGGAIGELFF. CDR3 DNA sequence: TGTGCCAGCAGCTTTAGCGGGGGGGCAATCGGGGAGCTGTTTTTT. The chain links TRBV7-6 to TRBJ2-2; 11 bases fit TRBD2. The CDR3 runs 15 residues. J was trimmed by 7 bases and V by 3 bases; bases with no gene match: 4. Germline assignment: CDR1 SGHVS and CDR2 FNYEAQ.

The chain joins TRBV7-9 to TRBJ2-3; D not certain. Germline CDR1 is SEHNR and CDR2 is FQNEAQ (reference sequence). This CDR3 comprises 14 residues. Trimming stripped 1 base from V and 1 base from J, with 6 bases between. For the CDR3, the DNA is TGTGCCAGCAGCTTAGACCGGGGCACAGATACGCAGTATTTT. As protein: CASSLDRGTDTQYF.

This clone has a handful of counts. In the same sample, other DNA sequences code for this CDR3. For the CDR3, the DNA is TGTGCCAGCAGCTTAGAGGGGGCAGGGGCCAACGTCCTGACTTTC. It codes for CASSLEGAGANVLTF. V usage is TRBV7-6 and J usage is TRBJ2-6; TRBD1 matches 7 bases. The CDR3 contains 15 residues. Germline V gives CDR1 SGHVS, CDR2 FNYEAQ. Trimming at V came to 1 base and at J to 4 bases, leaving 1 base not matched to a gene.

CDR3 nucleotides: TGTGCCAGCATCGACAGGGTCGGAATGGAGACCCAGTACTTC. Translated: CASIDRVGMETQYF. V usage is TRBV28 and J usage is TRBJ2-5; 7 bases are shared with TRBD1. The ends lost 7 bases at V and 5 bases at J; junction bases unmatched: 10. Germline V gives CDR1 MDHEN, CDR2 SYDVKM. This CDR3 has 14 amino acids. Combining the CDR3 with reference TRBV28 and TRBJ2-5 gives the whole variable domain DVKVTQSSRYLVKRTGEKVFLECVQDMDHENMFWYRQDPGLGLRLIYFSYDVKMKEKGDIPEGYSVSREKKERFSLILESASTNQTSMYLCASIDRVGMETQYFGPGTRLLVL.

The chain combines TRBV6-5 with TRBJ2-3; D ambiguous. V was cut by 6 bases and J by 1 base, with 14 bases left in between. This CDR3 contains 15 residues. The germline V gene has CDR1 MNHEY and CDR2 SVGAGI. In nucleotides, the CDR3 is TGTGCCAGCAGCTTGGAACAGCTTCGCACAGATACGCAGTATTTT. It specifies CASSLEQLRTDTQYF.

V is TRBV10-3 and J is TRBJ2-3; 14 bases line up with TRBD2. Germline assignment: CDR1 ENHRY and CDR2 SYGVKD. J was trimmed by 5 bases and V by 4 bases; bases with no gene match: 5. This CDR3 comprises 16 residues. For the CDR3, the DNA is TGTGCCATCAGTGTTCCGACTAGCGGGGGGGTAGATACGCAGTATTTT. Residues: CAISVPTSGGVDTQYF.

The chain has TRBV5-5 and TRBJ2-3; 10 bases map to TRBD1. Per the germline V gene, CDR1 is SGHKS and CDR2 is YYEKEE (reference sequence). The CDR3 covers 15 residues. Trimming cost V 5 bases and J 5 bases; bases outside gene matches: 8. The CDR3 reads CASSRQGALRDTQYF. CDR3 sequence (DNA): TGTGCCAGCAGTCGACAGGGGGCGCTAAGAGATACGCAGTATTTT. Full variable domain (rest looked up from reference TRBV5-5 and TRBJ2-3): DAGVTQSPTHLIKTRGQQVTLRCSPISGHKSVSWYQQVLGQGPQFIFQYYEKEERGRGNFPDRFSARQFPNYSSELNVNALLLGDSALYLCASSRQGALRDTQYFGPGTRLTVL.

The V gene is TRBV5-1, the J gene TRBJ2-3; weak D call: TRBD2 (5 bases). V gave up 4 bases and J gave up 0 bases, with 12 bases separating them. The V gene's germline CDR1 is SGHRS and CDR2 YFSETQ. CDR3 size: 15 residues. The CDR3 DNA is TGCGCCAGCAGCCCATGGGAGTTTAGCACAGATACGCAGTATTTT. This codes for CASSPWEFSTDTQYF.

The genes are TRBV7-2 and TRBJ1-2, with TRBD1 matching 9 bases. The CDR3 is 16 amino acids. Trimming at V came to 0 bases and at J to 2 bases, leaving 4 bases not matched to a gene. Germline loops: CDR1 SGHTA, CDR2 FQGNSA. The CDR3 DNA sequence: TGTGCCAGCAGCTTAGCCACCGGGACAGGGAACTATGGCTACACCTTC. It codes for CASSLATGTGNYGYTF.

V gene TRBV11-3 combines with J gene TRBJ1-1; D is uncertain. Trimming cost V 6 bases and J 1 base, with 9 bases left between them. The CDR3 runs 13 residues. In germline, CDR1 is SGHNT, CDR2 YENEEA. The CDR3, as DNA: TGTGCCAGCAGTAGACACACGAACACTGAAGCTTTCTTT. Translated: CASSRHTNTEAFF.

The chain recombines TRBV4-1 with TRBJ1-4; a weak D match, TRBD1 (5 bases). The V gene lost 1 base and the J gene lost 6 bases, with 12 bases spanning the gap. Germline V CDR1 and CDR2: MGHRA, YSYEKL. The CDR3 length is 15 residues. CDR3: CASSQVGQGHEKLFF. The CDR3 nucleotides read TGCGCCAGCAGCCAAGTGGGGCAGGGCCATGAAAAACTGTTTTTT.